This TCR beta chain emerged from a study of CD8 T cells in Susac syndrome. TCR beta sequencing covered blood CD8+ and CD4+ T cells. The germline gives CDR1 MNHNS, CDR2 SASEGT. The CDR3 has 14 amino acids. V was shortened by 3 bases and J by 4 bases, with 13 bases between the two germline ends. After extraction with the RNeasy kit, about 0.45 to 1 ug of the RNA was reverse transcribed using random hexamers. Multiplex PCR with immunoSEQ amplified the TCR beta CDR3 across 54 Vbeta and 13 Jbeta. TCRdb analysed the immunoSEQ multiplex PCR reads with MiXCR anew, one entry per CDR3 protein. This sample has 200,000 to 250,000 distinct CDR3 sequences, with roughly nine tenths found just once.

This clonotype originated in a human donor with multiple sclerosis. The sample consisted of CD8+ T cells from PBMCs. The genes are TRBV6-1 and TRBJ2-7; D is tentatively TRBD1 or TRBD2 (6 bases each). Here the CDR3 reads CASSDWGAGYEQYF. The CDR3 DNA reads as TGTGCCAGCAGTGATTGGGGGGCCGGATACGAGCAGTACTTC.